What follows are 25 T cell receptor beta chains derived from one specimen sequenced in a study of cytomegalovirus exposure and HLA in healthy donors. Vbeta (60) and Jbeta (13) primers were used in the PCR. The repertoire was sequenced with immunoSEQ multiplex PCR; TCRdb's copy has only in-frame clones and lacks some. The data contain under 100,000 clones, approximately 83% of them seen just once; the ten biggest clones take up over 3%. Sequencing used PBMCs. The source is a man between 40 and 49 years old in good health and CMV-seronegative.

This clone occurred a few times. The CDR3: CASSSPTKKQGWNTEAFF. CDR3 sequence (DNA): TGTGCCAGCAGTTCCCCCACGAAAAAACAGGGTTGGAACACTGAAGCTTTCTTT. This sequence joins TRBV28 and TRBJ1-1; D perhaps matches TRBD1 (6 bases). The CDR3 contains 18 residues. V lost 4 bases and J 1 base, leaving 22 bases between the germline ends. The V gene's germline CDR1 is MDHEN and CDR2 SYDVKM.

CDR3 nucleotide sequence: TGTGCCAGCAGCCGGGACAGGGACGGCGGCTACACCTTC. It translates to CASSRDRDGGYTF. The chain combines TRBV7-3 with TRBJ1-2; 9 bases are shared with TRBD1. V shed 5 bases and J 8 bases; nucleotides not matched to a gene: 6. Germline V CDR1 and CDR2: SGHTA, FQGTGA. CDR3 size: 13 residues.

The rearrangement joins TRBV6-1 to TRBJ2-3; 13 bases fit TRBD2. V lost 6 bases, J lost 7 bases, and 7 bases stayed unmatched. This CDR3 spans 15 amino acids. Germline V gene lookup returns CDR1 MNHNS and CDR2 SASEGT. The CDR3 DNA reads as TGTGCCAGCAGCGCTACTAGCGGGGGGGCAAATACGCAGTATTTT. This sequence encodes CASSATSGGANTQYF.

The CDR3 is CASSYSRQGASEAFF. DNA for the CDR3: TGTGCCAGCAGTTACTCGAGGCAGGGCGCCTCTGAAGCTTTCTTT. V and J are TRBV6-5 and TRBJ1-1; D perhaps matches TRBD1 (5 bases). CDR1 and CDR2 from the germline V gene are MNHEY and SVGAGI. Trimming took 0 bases from V and 6 from J, leaving 14 bases between them. The CDR3 totals 15 residues.

V gene TRBV27 combines with J gene TRBJ1-5, with D perhaps matching TRBD1 (6 bases). Trimming shortened V by 5 bases and J by 5 bases, and 13 bases separated the two germline ends. The CDR3 consists of 14 residues. Germline V gene data show CDR1 as MNHEY and CDR2 as SMNVEV (reference sequence). The CDR3 nucleotides are TGTGCCAGCAGTCCCAGGACAGCCGATCAGCCCCAGCATTTT. Its translation is CASSPRTADQPQHF.

The chain joins TRBV5-1 to TRBJ2-1; 8 nucleotides agree with TRBD1. The V gene end was trimmed by 3 bases and the J gene end by 8 bases; junction bases not matched to a gene: 13. CDR3 length: 16 amino acids. From germline, CDR1 is SGHRS and CDR2 YFSETQ. The CDR3: CASSSPHLTGEDEQFF. The CDR3 nucleotides are TGCGCCAGCAGCTCGCCCCACCTGACAGGGGAGGATGAGCAGTTCTTC.

The rearrangement links TRBV7-9 to TRBJ1-5, with D unresolved. Germline loops: CDR1 SEHNR, CDR2 FQNEAQ (reference sequence). With 0 bases removed from V and 1 base from J, the gap between germline ends came to 19 bases. This CDR3 comprises 19 residues. The CDR3 region has the DNA TGTGCCAGCAGCTTAGCGCCCGCTGCGGCGGGAGGGAGCAATCAGCCCCAGCATTTT. Translating gives CASSLAPAAAGGSNQPQHF.

CDR3 amino acids: CASSMEGAGGAFF. CDR3 nucleotide sequence: TGTGCCAGTAGTATGGAGGGGGCGGGCGGAGCTTTCTTT. The rearrangement uses TRBV19 and TRBJ1-1; TRBD1 aligns across 7 bases. This CDR3 contains 13 residues. Germline CDR1 and CDR2: LNHDA and SQIVND (reference sequence). V shed 3 bases, J shed 10 bases, and the junction held 8 bases outside the gene matches.

The V call is TRBV7-9, the J call TRBJ1-1; D ambiguous. Germline V CDR1 and CDR2: SEHNR, FQNEAQ (reference sequence). The CDR3 contains 13 residues. Trimming took off 6 bases at V and 6 bases at J, with 14 bases between the two ends. The CDR3 reads CASSPGTSPEAFF. The DNA of the CDR3 is TGTGCCAGCAGTCCGGGAACATCCCCTGAAGCTTTCTTT.

A word on this clone: Other DNA sequences in the same sample also yield this CDR3. The rearrangement joins TRBV7-6 to TRBJ1-2, with D possibly matching TRBD1 (5 bases). Trimming cost V 1 base and J 4 bases, with 10 bases left between them. The CDR3 is made up of 14 amino acids. Per the germline V gene, CDR1 is SGHVS and CDR2 is FNYEAQ. The CDR3 is CASSLGQGSYGYTF. For the CDR3, the DNA is TGTGCCAGCAGCTTAGGTCAGGGTTCCTATGGCTACACCTTC.

The gene calls are TRBV6-1 and TRBJ1-2, with D possibly matching TRBD1 (5 bases). This CDR3 contains 14 residues. CDR1 is MNHNS, CDR2 SASEGT, per germline. The ends were cut back, 5 bases at V and 4 bases at J, with 14 bases in the middle. The CDR3 sequence is CASSSGARGYGYTF. The CDR3 coding sequence is TGTGCCAGCAGTTCTGGGGCGCGTGGCTATGGCTACACCTTC.

This chain links TRBV28 with TRBJ1-2, with D perhaps matching TRBD1 (5 bases). CDR1 MDHEN and CDR2 SYDVKM come from the germline V gene. Trimming removed 5 bases from V and 8 bases from J, with 12 bases in between. The CDR3 sequence is 12 residues long. The CDR3 protein is CASSPGLEGYTF. CDR3 coding DNA: TGTGCCAGCAGTCCGGGACTGGAAGGCTACACCTTC.

This clone was recorded once. The chain recombines TRBV2 with TRBJ1-1; D might be TRBD1 (5 bases). Germline V lookup: CDR1 SNHLY, CDR2 FYNNEI. This CDR3 spans 18 amino acids. V lost 6 bases to trimming and J lost 1 base, with 24 bases between them. CDR3 DNA sequence: TGTGCCAGCAGAACAATTGAGCTCTTACAGGAGGGGAACACTGAAGCTTTCTTT. Protein: CASRTIELLQEGNTEAFF.

The rearrangement uses TRBV21-1 and TRBJ1-6; the D call TRBD1 from the table was never checked on the DNA. TRBV21-1 is listed as a pseudogene. The CDR3 runs to 17 residues. DNA for the CDR3: TGTGCCAGCAGCAGAGGCCTTTGGGCAGGGTGGAGATCACCCCTCCACTTT. Protein sequence: CASSRGLWAGWRSPLHF.

CDR3 DNA: TGTGCCAGCAGCTTAATCCGGACAAGGAACACTGAAGCTTTCTTT. This gives the protein CASSLIRTRNTEAFF. The J gene is TRBJ1-1, the V gene TRBV11-1; a weak D match, TRBD1 (5 bases). The V gene lost 2 bases and the J gene lost 1 base, with 11 bases spanning the gap. This CDR3 region has 15 residues. CDR1 is SGHAT and CDR2 is FQDESV in the germline V gene (reference sequence).

V gene TRBV25-1 combines with J gene TRBJ2-7; possibly TRBD2 for D (6 bases). The CDR3 spans 17 residues. V gave up 2 bases and J gave up 0 bases, with 17 bases separating them. Germline V gives CDR1 MGHDK, CDR2 SYGVNS. DNA for the CDR3: TGTGCCAGCAGTGAACCGGGCGGAACCGGGAGCTCCTACGAGCAGTACTTC. Its translation: CASSEPGGTGSSYEQYF.

The rearrangement links TRBV6-5 to TRBJ2-7; weak D call: TRBD2 (7 bases). Trimming left V 6 bases short and J 4 bases short, with 19 bases between. Germline V lookup: CDR1 MNHEY, CDR2 SVGAGI. There are 15 residues in the CDR3. Here the CDR3 DNA reads TGTGCCAGCAGCCTGTCTGTGGGGGGGCCGTACGAGCAGTACTTC. Protein: CASSLSVGGPYEQYF.

The chain uses TRBV9 and TRBJ1-3; a weak D match, TRBD1 (5 bases). V was cut by 4 bases and J by 8 bases, with 16 bases left in between. The CDR3 extends over 14 amino acids. Germline V gives CDR1 SGDLS, CDR2 YYNGEE. In nucleotides, the CDR3 is TGTGCCAGCAGCCCCGGGACTTTGCGCGACACCATATATTTT. Translation gives CASSPGTLRDTIYF.

This chain links TRBV9 with TRBJ2-1; TRBD2 might be the D (5 bases). The V end lost 0 bases, the J end lost 3 bases, and 10 bases lay between the germline ends. The CDR3 spans 15 residues. CDR1 SGDLS and CDR2 YYNGEE come from the germline V gene. The DNA of the CDR3 is TGTGCCAGCAGCGTAGGGACGGGGATCTACAATGAGCAGTTCTTC. Translating it yields CASSVGTGIYNEQFF.

This clone has a single count. V gene TRBV7-2 combines with J gene TRBJ1-4; 8 bases are shared with TRBD1. The CDR3 totals 15 residues. Germline V CDR1 and CDR2: SGHTA, FQGNSA. V lost 0 bases, J lost 5 bases, and 2 bases stayed unmatched. The CDR3 loop is CASSLAGTGNEKLFF. CDR3 DNA: TGTGCCAGCAGCTTAGCAGGGACAGGAAATGAAAAACTGTTTTTT.

This chain links TRBV19 with TRBJ1-5; the match to TRBD1 covers 8 bases. The CDR3 is 18 amino acids. J gave up 6 bases and V 6 bases, and 19 bases lay outside the gene matches. Germline CDR1 reads LNHDA; CDR2 reads SQIVND (reference sequence). Here the CDR3 reads CASSPRDRPPLSAQPQHF. CDR3 coding DNA: TGTGCCAGTAGCCCTCGGGACAGGCCCCCCCTAAGTGCTCAGCCCCAGCATTTT.

This clone occurred a few times. The chain employs TRBV5-1 and TRBJ2-5; 10 bases align to TRBD2. V lost 0 bases to trimming and J lost 4 bases; unmatched junction nucleotides: 3. This CDR3 has 15 residues. Germline V gene sequence: CDR1 SGHRS, CDR2 YFSETQ. CDR3 amino acids: CASSLVASGGETQYF. In nucleotides, the CDR3 is TGCGCCAGCAGCTTGGTAGCTAGCGGGGGAGAGACCCAGTACTTC.

CDR3 protein: CASRDRRDQPQHF. CDR3 coding DNA: TGTGCCAGCAGGGACAGAAGAGATCAGCCCCAGCATTTT. The V call is TRBV27, the J call TRBJ1-5; D is possibly TRBD1 (6 bases). This CDR3 has 13 amino acids. Germline V gene sequence: CDR1 MNHEY, CDR2 SMNVEV (reference sequence). Deletions cut 6 bases from V and 5 bases from J, with 11 bases between.

This chain connects TRBV6-6 to TRBJ1-1, with D possibly TRBD1 on 5 matching bases. Germline V gene sequence: CDR1 MNHNY, CDR2 SVGAGI (reference sequence). The CDR3 totals 13 residues. Deletions cut 5 bases from V and 5 bases from J, with 12 bases between. CDR3 protein: CASSRKGWTEAFF. CDR3 sequence (DNA): TGTGCCAGCAGTCGTAAGGGGTGGACTGAAGCTTTCTTT.

This chain links TRBV7-9 with TRBJ2-1; 8 bases are a match to TRBD1. V lost 4 bases to trimming and J lost 8 bases; unmatched junction nucleotides: 4. Germline assignment: CDR1 SEHNR and CDR2 FQNEAQ (reference sequence). This CDR3 is 13 amino acids long. CDR3 sequence reads: CASSSTGVHEQFF. For the CDR3, the DNA is TGTGCCAGCAGCTCGACAGGGGTCCATGAGCAGTTCTTC.